This T cell receptor beta chain comes out of a study of STAT5B mutations in CD4+ large granular lymphocyte leukemia. Study-wide points: 8/27 top patient clones versus 2/35 control clones were TRBV06-family. The CD4+ versus CD8+ T-LGLL clonality difference may reflect limited sample size.

V was shortened by 7 bases and J by 6 bases, with 15 bases between the two germline ends. The CDR3 is 13 amino acids. Germline values: CDR1 MNHEY, CDR2 SVGAGI. This clone appeared a few times. Antigen specificity is unknown. The assay was run at survey level. Using immunoSEQ multiplex PCR, the repertoire was profiled, and TCRdb retains in-frame clones only, with some absent. This sample carries more than 25,000 clones, roughly 80% of them seen once, and the ten largest clones take about 6%. V is TRBV6-5 and J is TRBJ1-1; possibly TRBD1 for D (5 bases). Sequences were obtained from CD4+ T cells from blood buffy coats. This receptor was obtained from a human donor in good health. The CDR3 loop is CASIRGWGAEAFF. The CDR3 bases are TGTGCCAGCATACGGGGGTGGGGGGCTGAAGCTTTCTTT.